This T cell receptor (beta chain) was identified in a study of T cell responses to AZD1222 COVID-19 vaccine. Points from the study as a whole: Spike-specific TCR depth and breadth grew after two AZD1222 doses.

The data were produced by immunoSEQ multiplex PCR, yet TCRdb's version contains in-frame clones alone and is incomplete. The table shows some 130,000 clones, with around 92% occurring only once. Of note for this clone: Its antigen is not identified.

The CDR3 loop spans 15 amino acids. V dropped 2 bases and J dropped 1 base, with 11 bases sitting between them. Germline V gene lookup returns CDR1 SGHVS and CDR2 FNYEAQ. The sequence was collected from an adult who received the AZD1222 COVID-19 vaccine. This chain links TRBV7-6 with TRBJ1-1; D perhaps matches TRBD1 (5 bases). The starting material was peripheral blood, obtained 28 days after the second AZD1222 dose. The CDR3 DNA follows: TGTGCCAGCAGCTTAATCTTGCAGGGGAACACTGAAGCTTTCTTT. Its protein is CASSLILQGNTEAFF.